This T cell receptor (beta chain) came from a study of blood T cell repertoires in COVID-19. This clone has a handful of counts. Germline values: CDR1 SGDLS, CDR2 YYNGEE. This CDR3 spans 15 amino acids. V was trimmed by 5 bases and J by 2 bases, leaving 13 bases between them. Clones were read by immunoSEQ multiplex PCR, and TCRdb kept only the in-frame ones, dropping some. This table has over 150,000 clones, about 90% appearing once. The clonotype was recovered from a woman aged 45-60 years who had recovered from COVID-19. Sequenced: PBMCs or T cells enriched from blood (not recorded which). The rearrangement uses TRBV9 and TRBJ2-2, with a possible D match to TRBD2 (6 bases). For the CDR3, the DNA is TGTGCCAGCAGTGCCCGGACTACCAACACCGGGGAGCTGTTTTTT. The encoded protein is CASSARTTNTGELFF.